The next 18 T cell receptor beta chains were all read from a single sample in a study of T-cell reconstitution after alpha-beta-depleted transplantation in children. Preparation of the TCRbeta library used unique molecular identifiers. Each CDR3 protein is one row after TCRdb ran MiXCR on the PCR reads. Among 200,000 to 250,000 distinct CDR3 sequences listed, around 9.6% were seen once. Sequences were derived from PBMCs from the stem cell graft donor, sampled from the stem cell graft. These receptors all come from a human donor who donated a stem cell graft to a child with acute lymphoblastic leukemia.

This clonotype showed up just a few times. This chain uses TRBV27 with TRBJ2-7; 10 bases align to TRBD1. CDR1 is MNHEY and CDR2 is SMNVEV in the germline V gene (reference sequence). Trimming took 6 bases from V and 4 from J; bases not matched to a gene: 9. The CDR3 sequence is 15 residues long. This CDR3 is CASSPDGTGVYEQYF. The CDR3 DNA reads as TGTGCCAGCAGCCCGGACGGGACAGGGGTATACGAGCAGTACTTC.

A note on this clonotype: A much larger clone lies one base from this, so it may be a read error. The CDR3 region is CASSNSSGGGNTGDLFF. In DNA, the CDR3 is TGTGCCAGCAGCAATTCAAGTGGGGGGGGCAACACCGGGGATCTGTTTTTT. V gene TRBV21-1 combines with J gene TRBJ2-2; the D call in the table, TRBD1, was not verified against the DNA. TRBV21-1 has pseudogene status. The CDR3 contains 17 residues.

The chain employs TRBV5-1 and TRBJ1-5, with a weak D call TRBD1 (6 bases). From germline, CDR1 is SGHRS and CDR2 YFSETQ. V shed 0 bases and J shed 0 bases, with 7 bases lying between them. The CDR3 extends over 15 amino acids. The CDR3 DNA sequence: TGCGCCAGCAGCTTGGTGACAGGTAGCAATCAGCCCCAGCATTTT. It specifies CASSLVTGSNQPQHF.

The V call is TRBV3-1, the J call TRBJ2-5; D gene uncertain. The CDR3 runs 13 residues. Germline CDR1 is LGHDT and CDR2 is YNNKEL (reference sequence). The V end was cut by 2 bases, the J end by 0 bases, with 4 bases between. This CDR3 is CASSQSYQETQYF. In DNA form, the CDR3 reads TGTGCCAGCAGCCAATCATACCAAGAGACCCAGTACTTC.

The table lists this clonotype with a few counts. In DNA form, the CDR3 reads TGCGCCAGCAGCTTGTTGGGACTAGCGGGGGGACAAGAGACCCAGTACTTC. This codes for CASSLLGLAGGQETQYF. The V gene is TRBV5-1, the J gene TRBJ2-5; 15 bases agree with TRBD2. Germline V gene lookup returns CDR1 SGHRS and CDR2 YFSETQ. CDR3 length equals 17 residues. Unmatched junction bases numbered 3, after V lost 1 base and J lost 2 bases.

This clonotype was recorded a few times. The CDR3 DNA reads as TGTGCCAGCAGTTTGTCAGGGGGGCCCCAGCCCCAGCATTTT. It specifies CASSLSGGPQPQHF. This sequence joins TRBV12-3 or TRBV12-4 and TRBJ1-5, with 7 bases aligning to TRBD1. The CDR3 has 14 residues. Trimming took 3 bases from V and 7 from J; bases not matched to a gene: 6.

In its sample, this clonotype was seen a few times. This chain links TRBV7-2 with TRBJ1-1; D is unclear. Germline lookup yields CDR1 SGHTA and CDR2 FQGNSA. Between the trimmed V and J ends, which lost 3 bases and 1 base, there was a span of 6 bases. The CDR3 is made up of 13 amino acids. The DNA of the CDR3 is TGTGCCAGCAGCTTTAAGACGAACACTGAAGCTTTCTTT. The encoded protein is CASSFKTNTEAFF.

This clonotype was counted many times. The V and J genes are TRBV29-1 and TRBJ1-3, with no clear D. The CDR3 is made up of 14 amino acids. CDR1 SQVTM and CDR2 ANQGSEA come from the germline V gene. V lost 5 bases and J lost 4, with 15 bases in between. The CDR3 is CSVPGGGPGNTIYF. The CDR3 DNA follows: TGCAGCGTTCCAGGCGGCGGGCCCGGAAACACCATATATTTT. Combining the CDR3 with reference TRBV29-1 and TRBJ1-3 gives the whole variable domain SAVISQKPSRDICQRGTSLTIQCQVDSQVTMMFWYRQQPGQSLTLIATANQGSEATYESGFVIDKFPISRPNLTFSTLTVSNMSPEDSSIYLCSVPGGGPGNTIYFGEGSWLTVV.

This clonotype was detected only a few times. V usage is TRBV29-1 and J usage is TRBJ2-2; TRBD2 aligns across 14 bases. This CDR3 contains 15 residues. J was trimmed by 6 bases and V by 5 bases; bases with no gene match: 5. Germline values: CDR1 SQVTM, CDR2 ANQGSEA. CDR3 region: CSVQTSGGAAGELFF. Here the CDR3 DNA reads TGCAGCGTTCAGACTAGCGGGGGGGCCGCCGGGGAGCTGTTTTTT.

There are many counts of this clonotype. The chain couples TRBV7-2 to TRBJ2-3, with D tentatively TRBD2 (5 bases). Germline lookup yields CDR1 SGHTA and CDR2 FQGNSA. CDR3 size: 14 residues. V dropped 1 base and J dropped 2 bases, with 7 bases sitting between them. CDR3 amino acids: CASSLGGYTDTQYF. The CDR3 DNA reads TGTGCCAGCAGCTTAGGCGGGTACACAGATACGCAGTATTTT.

This clonotype was seen at least ten times. DNA for the CDR3: TGTGCCAGCAGTTTAGGTTGGGCAACGAATGAGCAGTTCTTC. Protein: CASSLGWATNEQFF. This chain connects TRBV27 to TRBJ2-1; D is ambiguous. Trimming left V 2 bases short and J 7 bases short, with 12 bases between. The CDR3 contains 14 residues. The germline V gene has CDR1 MNHEY and CDR2 SMNVEV (reference sequence).

This clonotype has ten or more counts. The chain recombines TRBV12-3 or TRBV12-4 with TRBJ2-1, with D maybe TRBD1 (6 bases). CDR3 length: 13 residues. Trimming shortened V by 6 bases and J by 4 bases, and 10 bases separated the two germline ends. The CDR3 loop is CASSTDRYNEQFF. CDR3 nucleotides: TGTGCCAGCAGCACAGACAGGTACAATGAGCAGTTCTTC.

This clonotype was counted ten times or more. The chain is built from TRBV29-1 and TRBJ2-1, with 7 bases identical to TRBD2. The CDR3 length is 15 residues. With V trimmed by 2 bases and J by 1 base, 5 bases remained unmatched. CDR1 is SQVTM and CDR2 is ANQGSEA in the germline V gene. CDR3 coding DNA: TGCAGCGTTGAAACCGGGACTATTTCCTACAATGAGCAGTTCTTC. This sequence encodes CSVETGTISYNEQFF.

V and J are TRBV12-3 or TRBV12-4 and TRBJ2-7, with 7 bases matching TRBD1. The V and J ends lost 6 bases and 3 bases, in that order; junction bases with no gene match: 8. This CDR3 has 14 amino acids. CDR3 protein: CASSESTGFYEQYF. Here the CDR3 DNA reads TGTGCCAGCAGCGAATCGACAGGGTTCTACGAGCAGTACTTC.

The chain is built from TRBV5-1 and TRBJ1-2; weak D call: TRBD1 (5 bases). This CDR3 spans 14 amino acids. V shed 5 bases and J shed 2 bases, with 13 bases lying between them. Germline assignment: CDR1 SGHRS and CDR2 YFSETQ. The DNA for the CDR3 is TGCGCCAGCAGTATAGGGGAGCCAAACTATGGCTACACCTTC. It specifies CASSIGEPNYGYTF.

This clonotype was seen repeatedly, ten times or more. The chain joins TRBV7-8 to TRBJ1-2; no firm D call. Trimming shortened V by 5 bases and J by 2 bases, and 21 bases separated the two germline ends. The CDR3 consists of 17 residues. The germline gives CDR1 SGHVS, CDR2 FQNEAQ. The CDR3 nucleotides read TGTGCCAGCAGCGGCCGGCCAGGTTCAACTAGAAACTATGGCTACACCTTC. Its translation is CASSGRPGSTRNYGYTF.

This clonotype was seen more than once but under ten times. J is TRBJ2-7 and V is TRBV2; D possibly matches TRBD1 or TRBD2 (5 bases each). CDR1 is SNHLY and CDR2 is FYNNEI in the germline V gene. Deletions cut 6 bases from V and 5 bases from J, with 17 bases between. There are 14 residues in the CDR3. CDR3 sequence: CASSWLGARDEQYF. The CDR3 DNA sequence: TGTGCCAGCAGCTGGCTCGGGGCGAGGGACGAGCAGTACTTC.

The chain combines TRBV9 with TRBJ1-2, with D unclear. The CDR3 has 12 amino acids. Trimming pared 6 bases from V and 6 bases from J, leaving 12 bases between. CDR1 is SGDLS, CDR2 YYNGEE, per germline. Here the CDR3 reads CASNIWKDGYTF. CDR3 coding DNA: TGTGCCAGCAACATCTGGAAGGATGGCTACACCTTC.